This TCR beta chain originates from a study of regulatory T cells in long-lasting Graves disease. Whole-study context: Freshly diagnosed Graves' patients had used antithyroid drugs for under 3 months.

General study points: There was favoring of TRBV28, TRBJ1-2 and TRBJ2-5 in persistent disease.

The CDR3 runs to 16 residues. From germline, CDR1 is LGHDT and CDR2 YNNKEL (reference sequence). V lost 0 bases to trimming and J lost 7 bases; unmatched junction nucleotides: 12. This clonotype was seen many times. Antigen: not known. Construction of TCR beta libraries relied on iRepertoire HTBI primers and on Arm-PCR targeting CDR3 regions. TCRdb independently ran MiXCR on the multiplex PCR reads; one entry per CDR3 protein. The data contain 400,000 to 500,000 distinct CDR3 sequences, approximately 16% of them singletons. Sample time point: newly diagnosed GD, antithyroid drugs for less than 3 months. RNA isolated from PBMCs was used to make the TCR library. The sample also formed part of further work on T cells in Graves' hyperthyroidism and ophthalmopathy. That report notes: Clinicians diagnosed patients from clinical symptoms, serum thyroxine and TRAb, thyroid ultrasound and orbital computed tomography. First-round RT-PCR of the TCR CDR3 relied on the HTBI primer set.

The gene calls are TRBV3-1 and TRBJ2-7, with TRBD2 matching 7 bases. The origin of this receptor is a woman aged 18-35 years with Graves disease. Here the sequenced sample was peripheral blood mononuclear cells (PBMCs), taken at new diagnosis, from a patient treated with antithyroid drugs. CDR3 amino acids: CASSQDSGGYYEEQYF. The CDR3 DNA follows: TGTGCCAGCAGCCAAGATTCGGGAGGTTACTACGAGGAGCAGTACTTC.